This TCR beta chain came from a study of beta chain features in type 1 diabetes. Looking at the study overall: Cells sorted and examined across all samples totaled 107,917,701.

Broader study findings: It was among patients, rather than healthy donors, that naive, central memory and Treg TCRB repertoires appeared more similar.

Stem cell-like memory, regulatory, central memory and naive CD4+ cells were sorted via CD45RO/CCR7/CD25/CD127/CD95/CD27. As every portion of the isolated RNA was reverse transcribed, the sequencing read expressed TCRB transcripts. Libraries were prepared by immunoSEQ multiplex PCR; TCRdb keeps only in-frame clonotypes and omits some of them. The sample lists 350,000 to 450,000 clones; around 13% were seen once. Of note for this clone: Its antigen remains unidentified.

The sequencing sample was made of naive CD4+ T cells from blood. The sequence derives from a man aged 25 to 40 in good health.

In DNA form, the CDR3 reads TGTGCCAGCAGCTTCCCCAACAACGTCCTGACTTTC. It encodes CASSFPNNVLTF. J is TRBJ2-6 and V is TRBV7-2; D gene ambiguous. Germline-derived CDR1 and CDR2 are SGHTA and FQGNSA. V was shortened by 3 bases and J by 9 bases, with 6 bases between the two germline ends. This CDR3 is built from 12 residues.